Listed here is a single T cell receptor beta chain. Its specificity is unknown. V was pared by 5 bases and J by 1 base, with 0 bases of the junction left unmatched. This CDR3 has 15 residues. Looked up from germline, CDR1 is SEHNR and CDR2 is FQNEAQ (reference sequence). CD45RO negativity and positive selection for CCR7 defined naive CD8 cells, a population that excluded terminally differentiated effector memory CD45RA+ cells. Genomic DNA belonging to each subset was distributed in equal measure over several immunoSEQ plates. Data came from immunoSEQ multiplex PCR; TCRdb stores just in-frame clones and leaves some out. Here the sample spans a few million clones, around 95% being singletons. These data come from a study of shared clonotypes between healthy human individuals. Study context: For every donor, three CD4 naive, three CD4 memory, two CD8 naive and one CD8 memory plates were used.

Whole-study results and caveats: Shared across a few donors were around 5% of the naive CD4 clonotypes.

This rearrangement joins TRBV7-9 to TRBJ2-2; 11 bases line up with TRBD2. The TCR comes from a young man in good health. Some clones in this sample may be carry-over from other donors' samples. Sequencing used naive CD8+ T cells from PBMCs. In DNA form, the CDR3 reads TGTGCCAGCAGCACTAGCGGGGGGAACACCGGGGAGCTGTTTTTT. Amino acids: CASSTSGGNTGELFF.